Sequencing of this TCR beta chain was carried out in a study of blood T cell repertoires in COVID-19. Across the whole study: Sites in the United States, Italy and Spain provided acute and convalescent COVID-19 samples. From T cells, B-cell-depleted T cells, or PBMCs came the material, which was cDNA or gDNA.

This CDR3 has 16 amino acids. Germline CDR1 is SGHVS and CDR2 is FNYEAQ. Between the trimmed V and J ends, which lost 3 bases and 0 bases, there was a span of 12 bases. Authors' analysis steps: Scientists estimated how many nucleated cells there were by amplifying reference gene primers. Profiling relied on immunoSEQ multiplex PCR, and the TCRdb table lists in-frame clones only, not all of them. V, J and clone size were drawn from that table, and D and trimming were deduced from the DNA. The sample records 200,000 to 250,000 clones, 87% being singletons. The TCR was taken from a man aged 60-69 years who had recovered from COVID-19. Sequenced material: peripheral blood. The chain recombines TRBV7-6 with TRBJ1-3; D possibly corresponds to TRBD1 (5 bases). The CDR3 coding sequence is TGTGCCAGCAGCTTTACTTCGGGGGGCTCTGGAAACACCATATATTTT. This encodes CASSFTSGGSGNTIYF.